The T cell receptor (beta chain) described here comes from a study of blood T cell repertoires in COVID-19. Study overall: COVID-19 samples from acute and convalescent phases originated in the United States, Italy and Spain. T cells, B-cell-depleted T cells, or PBMCs supplied cDNA or gDNA.

While infection was still active, Seattle patients were enrolled and then followed longitudinally. CDR3 length: 18 residues. Unmatched junction bases numbered 14, after V lost 7 bases and J lost 0 bases. From germline, CDR1 is SNHLY and CDR2 FYNNEI. Sequencing used immunoSEQ multiplex PCR; TCRdb keeps in-frame clones, though not all of them. The data contain roughly 480,000 clones, approximately 89% of them seen just once; the ten biggest clones take up about 0.91%. The source is a man aged 18-30 years with COVID-19, enrolled during active disease. What was sequenced was peripheral blood. V usage is TRBV2 and J usage is TRBJ1-1, with 10 nucleotides matching TRBD1. The CDR3 DNA reads as TGTGCCAGCATTCTATACCGGACAGGGGGGTCCATGAACACTGAAGCTTTCTTT. Translated, it gives CASILYRTGGSMNTEAFF.